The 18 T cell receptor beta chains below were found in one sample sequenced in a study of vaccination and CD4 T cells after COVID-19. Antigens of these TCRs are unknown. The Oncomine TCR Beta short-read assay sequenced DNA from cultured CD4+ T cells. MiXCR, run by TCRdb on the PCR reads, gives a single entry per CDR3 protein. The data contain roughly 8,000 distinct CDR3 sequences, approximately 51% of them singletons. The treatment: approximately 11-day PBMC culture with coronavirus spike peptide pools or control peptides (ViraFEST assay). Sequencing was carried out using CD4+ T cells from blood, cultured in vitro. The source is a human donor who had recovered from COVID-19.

DNA of the CDR3: TGTGCCACCAGTGACACGCGGGGACTAGCGGGAGTTGATCGCACAGATACGCAGTATTTT. It specifies CATSDTRGLAGVDRTDTQYF. V and J are TRBV24-1 and TRBJ2-3; 14 bases are shared with TRBD2. The V segment lost 4 bases and the J segment 1 base; nucleotides outside the gene matches: 12. CDR3 length: 20 amino acids. Germline V CDR1 and CDR2: KGHDR, SFDVKD.

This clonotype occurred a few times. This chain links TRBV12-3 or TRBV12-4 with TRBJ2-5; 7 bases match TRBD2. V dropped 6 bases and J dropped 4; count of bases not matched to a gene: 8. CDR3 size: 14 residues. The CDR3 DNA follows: TGTGCCAGCAGGCCCCGGGAGGATGGAGAGACCCAGTACTTC. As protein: CASRPREDGETQYF.

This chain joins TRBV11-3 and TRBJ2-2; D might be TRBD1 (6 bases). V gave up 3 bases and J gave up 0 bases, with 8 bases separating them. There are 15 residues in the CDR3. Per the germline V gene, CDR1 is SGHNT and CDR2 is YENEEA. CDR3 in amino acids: CASSFRTANTGELFF. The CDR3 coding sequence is TGTGCCAGCAGCTTTAGGACAGCGAACACCGGGGAGCTGTTTTTT. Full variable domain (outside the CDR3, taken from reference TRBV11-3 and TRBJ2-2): EAGVVQSPRYKIIEKKQPVAFWCNPISGHNTLYWYLQNLGQGPELLIRYENEEAVDDSQLPKDRFSAERLKGVDSTLKIQPAELGDSAVYLCASSFRTANTGELFFGEGSRLTVL.

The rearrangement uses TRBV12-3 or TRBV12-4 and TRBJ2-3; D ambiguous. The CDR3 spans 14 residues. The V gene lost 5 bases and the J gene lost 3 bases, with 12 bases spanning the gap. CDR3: CASSPLLGTDTQYF. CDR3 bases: TGTGCCAGCAGTCCCCTTCTGGGGACAGATACGCAGTATTTT.

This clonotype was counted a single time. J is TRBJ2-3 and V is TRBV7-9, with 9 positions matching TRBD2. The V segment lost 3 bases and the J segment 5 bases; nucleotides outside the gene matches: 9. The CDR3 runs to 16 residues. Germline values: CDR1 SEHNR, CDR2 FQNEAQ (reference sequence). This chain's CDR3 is CASSLDGGGAIDTQYF. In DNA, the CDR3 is TGTGCCAGCAGCTTGGATGGCGGGGGGGCCATAGATACGCAGTATTTT.

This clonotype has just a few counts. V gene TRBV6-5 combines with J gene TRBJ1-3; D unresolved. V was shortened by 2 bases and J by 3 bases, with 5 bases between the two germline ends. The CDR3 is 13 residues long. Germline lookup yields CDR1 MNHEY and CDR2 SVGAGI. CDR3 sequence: CASSYRGGNTIYF. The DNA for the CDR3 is TGTGCCAGCAGTTACCGCGGTGGAAACACCATATATTTT.

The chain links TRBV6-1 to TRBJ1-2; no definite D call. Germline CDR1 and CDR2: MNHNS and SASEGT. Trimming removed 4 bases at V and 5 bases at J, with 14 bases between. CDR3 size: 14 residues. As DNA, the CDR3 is TGTGCCAGCAGTGTTGGGGTTGCGGGGTATGGCTACACCTTC. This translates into CASSVGVAGYGYTF.

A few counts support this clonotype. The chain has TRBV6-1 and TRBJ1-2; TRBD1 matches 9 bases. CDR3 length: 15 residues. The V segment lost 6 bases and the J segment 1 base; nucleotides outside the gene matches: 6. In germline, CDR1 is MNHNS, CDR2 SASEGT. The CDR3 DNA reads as TGTGCCAGCAGACGGGACAGGGCCGGTAACTATGGCTACACCTTC. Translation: CASRRDRAGNYGYTF.

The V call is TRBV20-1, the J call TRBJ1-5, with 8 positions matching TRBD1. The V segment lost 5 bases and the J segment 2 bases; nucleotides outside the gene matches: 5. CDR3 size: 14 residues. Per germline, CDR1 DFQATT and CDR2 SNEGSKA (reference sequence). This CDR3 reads CSAQTGVGNQPQHF. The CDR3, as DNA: TGCAGTGCTCAGACAGGGGTAGGCAATCAGCCCCAGCATTTT.

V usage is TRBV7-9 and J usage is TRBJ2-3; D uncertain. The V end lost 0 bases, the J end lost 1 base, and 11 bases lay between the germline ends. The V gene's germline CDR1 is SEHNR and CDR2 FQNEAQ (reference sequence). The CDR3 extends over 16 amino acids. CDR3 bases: TGTGCCAGCAGCTTAGCTATTGTTGGGGGCACAGATACGCAGTATTTT. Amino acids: CASSLAIVGGTDTQYF.

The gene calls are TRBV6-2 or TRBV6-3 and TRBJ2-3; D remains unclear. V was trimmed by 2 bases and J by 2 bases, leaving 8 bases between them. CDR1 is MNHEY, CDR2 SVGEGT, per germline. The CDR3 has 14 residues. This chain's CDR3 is CASSYIAATDTQYF. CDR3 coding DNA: TGTGCCAGCAGTTACATAGCAGCCACAGATACGCAGTATTTT.

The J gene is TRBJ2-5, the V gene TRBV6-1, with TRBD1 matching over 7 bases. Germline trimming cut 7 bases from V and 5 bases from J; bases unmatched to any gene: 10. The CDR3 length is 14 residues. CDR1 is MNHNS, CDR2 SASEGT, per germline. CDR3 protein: CASKKDRAGETQYF. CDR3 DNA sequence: TGTGCCAGCAAGAAAGACAGGGCGGGTGAGACCCAGTACTTC.

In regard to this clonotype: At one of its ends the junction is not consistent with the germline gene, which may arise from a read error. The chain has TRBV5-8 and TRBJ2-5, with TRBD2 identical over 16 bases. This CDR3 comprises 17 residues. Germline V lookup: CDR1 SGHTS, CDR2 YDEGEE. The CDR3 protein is CTSSPPGTSGRAETQYF. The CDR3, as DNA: TGTACCAGCAGCCCGCCCGGGACTAGCGGGAGGGCAGAGACCCAGTACTTC.

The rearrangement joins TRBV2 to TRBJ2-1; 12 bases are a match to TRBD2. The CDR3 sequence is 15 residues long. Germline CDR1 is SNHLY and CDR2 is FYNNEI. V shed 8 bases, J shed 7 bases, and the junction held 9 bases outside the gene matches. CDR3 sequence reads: CASLPPSGGGNEQFF. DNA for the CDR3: TGTGCCAGCTTGCCCCCTAGCGGGGGGGGGAATGAGCAGTTCTTC. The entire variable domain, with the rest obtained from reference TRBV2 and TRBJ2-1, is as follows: EPEVTQTPSHQVTQMGQEVILRCVPISNHLYFYWYRQILGQKVEFLVSFYNNEISEKSEIFDDQFSVERPDGSNFTLKIRSTKLEDSAMYFCASLPPSGGGNEQFFGPGTRLTVL.

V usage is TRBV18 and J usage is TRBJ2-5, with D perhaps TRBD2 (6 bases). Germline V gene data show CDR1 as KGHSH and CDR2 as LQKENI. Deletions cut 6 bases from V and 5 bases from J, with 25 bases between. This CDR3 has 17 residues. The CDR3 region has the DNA TGTGCCAGCTCCCGGGATGGACGATACGGGAGTGGTGAGACCCAGTACTTC. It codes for CASSRDGRYGSGETQYF.

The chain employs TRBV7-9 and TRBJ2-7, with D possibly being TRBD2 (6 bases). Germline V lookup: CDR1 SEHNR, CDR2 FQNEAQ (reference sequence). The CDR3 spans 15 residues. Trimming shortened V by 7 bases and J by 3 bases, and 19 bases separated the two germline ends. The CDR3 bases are TGTGCCAGCACGGGAACGGGACGGAGGGACTACGAGCAGTACTTC. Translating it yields CASTGTGRRDYEQYF.

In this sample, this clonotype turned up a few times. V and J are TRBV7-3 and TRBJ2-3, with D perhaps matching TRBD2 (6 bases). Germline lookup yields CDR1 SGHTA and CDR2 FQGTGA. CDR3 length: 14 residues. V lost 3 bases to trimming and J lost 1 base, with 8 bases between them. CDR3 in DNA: TGTGCCAGCAGCTTGGGACTTGGCACAGATACGCAGTATTTT. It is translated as CASSLGLGTDTQYF.

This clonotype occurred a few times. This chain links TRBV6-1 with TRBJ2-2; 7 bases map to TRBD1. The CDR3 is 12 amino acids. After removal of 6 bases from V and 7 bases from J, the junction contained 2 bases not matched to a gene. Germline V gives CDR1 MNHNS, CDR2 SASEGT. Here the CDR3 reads CASSRQGGELFF. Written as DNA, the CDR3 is TGTGCCAGCAGCAGACAGGGCGGGGAGCTGTTTTTT.